These T cell receptor beta chains were read from a single sample in a study of blood T cell repertoires in COVID-19. Sequencing used immunoSEQ multiplex PCR; TCRdb keeps in-frame clones, though not all of them. The table lists 150,000 to 200,000 clones, roughly four fifths of them singletons. Sequenced sample: peripheral blood. These receptors all stem from a human donor in a cohort sampled during active COVID-19. The CDR3 runs from the conserved cysteine through the conserved F or W. D genes are given only for firm matches. Clone size is given for some rows only: seen once, a few or many times, or a class if the clone is expanded.

NA TRBJ1-6 NA TRBV9 CASSVKGNNSPLHF TGTGCCAGCAGCGTGAAGGGGAATAATTCACCCCTCCACTTT
NA TRBJ1-6 NA TRBV28 CASTGPNSPLHF TGTGCCAGCACTGGCCCCAATTCACCCCTCCACTTT
TRBD1 TRBJ1-3 once TRBV9 CASSVVGDSLSGNTIYF TGTGCCAGCAGCGTAGTAGGGGACAGCCTCTCTGGAAACACCATATATTTT
NA TRBJ1-1 NA TRBV7-8 CASSLEERENTEAFF TGTGCCAGCAGCTTAGAGGAGAGGGAGAACACTGAAGCTTTCTTT
NA TRBJ2-7 NA TRBV11-2 CASSLSRGAKYF TGTGCCAGCAGCTTAAGTCGCGGGGCGAAGTACTTC
TRBD2 TRBJ2-1 few TRBV5-4 CASSSGLAGGLSYNEQFF TGTGCCAGCAGCTCCGGACTAGCGGGGGGCCTCTCCTACAATGAGCAGTTCTTC
NA TRBJ2-5 NA TRBV2 CASSGRTGVKTQYF TGTGCCAGCAGCGGGCGAACAGGAGTTAAGACCCAGTACTTC
NA TRBJ1-6 once TRBV7-5 CVRSFSPRTGEEYNSPLHF TGTGTCAGAAGCTTTAGCCCCAGAACAGGAGAGGAGTATAATTCACCCCTCCACTTT
TRBD1 TRBJ1-1 NA TRBV7-9 CASSLAAGGFTEAFF TGTGCCAGCAGCTTAGCGGCAGGGGGCTTCACTGAAGCTTTCTTT
NA TRBJ1-5 NA TRBV5-6 CASSPSLSQHF TGTGCCAGCAGCCCCAGTTTGTCCCAGCATTTT
NA TRBJ1-3 NA TRBV25-1 CASRRGGRAGNTIYF TGTGCCAGCAGGAGGGGGGGGAGAGCTGGAAACACCATATATTTT
NA TRBJ1-6 NA TRBV3-1/TRBV3-2 CASSQAAGGLGISPLHF TGTGCCAGCAGCCAAGCAGCCGGGGGGTTGGGGATATCACCCCTCCACTTT
NA TRBJ1-1 few TRBV2 CASNLPAGMNTEAFF TGTGCCAGCAACCTCCCGGCAGGGATGAACACTGAAGCTTTCTTT
NA TRBJ2-2 NA TRBV12-3/TRBV12-4 CASSPSPGELFF TGTGCCAGCAGCCCTAGTCCAGGGGAGCTGTTTTTT
NA TRBJ2-2 few TRBV7-9 CASSLSQSPTGELFF TGTGCCAGCAGCTTATCCCAGTCTCCCACCGGGGAGCTGTTTTTT
NA TRBJ1-1 NA TRBV18 CASSLSDSRNTEAFF TGTGCCAGCTCACTCTCGGACTCCCGGAACACTGAAGCTTTCTTT
NA TRBJ2-7 NA TRBV11-2 CASSLDGGGSAYEQYF TGTGCCAGCAGCTTAGATGGGGGGGGCAGTGCCTACGAGCAGTACTTC
TRBD1 TRBJ2-3 NA TRBV15 CATRQGAGGTQYF TGTGCCACACGACAGGGTGCAGGGGGTACGCAGTATTTT
NA TRBJ1-2 NA TRBV29-1 CSVGAGEGYGYTF TGCAGCGTCGGGGCAGGGGAGGGCTATGGCTACACCTTC
NA TRBJ2-2 NA TRBV18 CASSPPTNTGELFF TGTGCCAGCTCACCACCTACGAACACCGGGGAGCTGTTTTTT
NA TRBJ1-2 NA TRBV19 CASSLLGRGYTF TGTGCCAGTAGTTTGTTGGGGCGCGGCTACACCTTC
NA TRBJ1-6 NA TRBV6-5 CASSSPWGGNNSPLHF TGTGCCAGCAGTTCTCCGTGGGGAGGAAATAATTCACCCCTCCACTTT
TRBD2 TRBJ2-1 NA TRBV7-3 CASSLDSGGLANEQFF TGTGCCAGCAGCTTAGATAGCGGGGGGTTAGCCAATGAGCAGTTCTTC
NA TRBJ2-1 few TRBV5-5 CASAPRVHNEQFF TGTGCCAGTGCGCCTCGGGTACACAATGAGCAGTTCTTC
TRBD2 TRBJ2-1 NA TRBV7-3 CASSSRTSGADEQFF TGTGCCAGCAGCTCCAGGACTAGCGGGGCAGATGAGCAGTTCTTC
TRBD2 TRBJ2-2 NA TRBV14 CASSQALGLAGKNGELFF TGTGCCAGCAGCCAAGCTTTGGGACTAGCGGGGAAGAACGGGGAGCTGTTTTTT
TRBD2 TRBJ2-2 NA TRBV4-1 CASSVAGGPNGELFF TGCGCCAGCAGCGTAGCGGGGGGGCCTAACGGGGAGCTGTTTTTT
NA TRBJ2-1 NA TRBV19 CASSIDLGNEQFF TGTGCCAGTAGTATAGATCTCGGCAATGAGCAGTTCTTC
NA TRBJ1-5 NA TRBV21-1 CASSKWGQGSNQPQHF NA
NA TRBJ1-4 NA TRBV21-1 CASITYRGREKLFF TGTGCCAGCATCACCTACAGGGGTCGAGAAAAACTGTTTTTT
TRBD1 TRBJ2-7 NA TRBV7-9 CASSPRDRDEQYF TGTGCCAGCAGCCCTCGGGACAGGGACGAGCAGTACTTC
NA TRBJ2-1 few TRBV7-3 CASTPGREQFF TGTGCCAGCACCCCAGGGCGGGAGCAGTTCTTC
TRBD1 TRBJ1-2 NA TRBV6-2/TRBV6-3 CASSDRGHDYGYTF TGTGCCAGCAGCGACAGGGGGCATGACTATGGCTACACCTTC